Sequencing of this T cell receptor (beta chain) was carried out in a study of shared clonotypes between healthy human individuals. Overall study: CD8 memory received one plate per donor, CD8 naive two, CD4 memory three and CD4 naive three. Study-wide findings and caveats: The study sampled only blood, and tissue repertoires likely differ.

Germline V gives CDR1 WNHNN, CDR2 SYGVQD (reference sequence). The CDR3 runs to 13 residues. The V end was cut by 6 bases, the J end by 5 bases, with 12 bases between. Libraries were prepared by immunoSEQ multiplex PCR; TCRdb keeps only in-frame clonotypes and omits some of them. The sample holds 1.5 million to 2.5 million clones, about 94% seen once. Terminally differentiated effector memory CD45RA+ cells were left out of the naive CD8 fraction, which was CD45RO-negative and positively selected for CCR7. As to this clone: Its antigen remains unidentified.

Sequenced: naive CD8+ T cells sorted from blood. The rearrangement links TRBV10-1 to TRBJ2-3; D is unclear. The TCR originated in a young man in good health. In DNA, the CDR3 is TGCGCCAGCAGCGTGGTGCAAGGAGATACGCAGTATTTT. This encodes CASSVVQGDTQYF.